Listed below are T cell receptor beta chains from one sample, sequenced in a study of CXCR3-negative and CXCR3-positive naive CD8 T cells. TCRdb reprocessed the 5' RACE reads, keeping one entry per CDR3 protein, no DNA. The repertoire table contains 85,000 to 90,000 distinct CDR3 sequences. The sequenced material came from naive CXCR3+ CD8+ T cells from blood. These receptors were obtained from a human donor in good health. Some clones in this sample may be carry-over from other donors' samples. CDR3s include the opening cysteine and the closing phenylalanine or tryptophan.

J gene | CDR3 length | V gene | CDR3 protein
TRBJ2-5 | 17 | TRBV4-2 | CASSQDGAGGPAETQYF
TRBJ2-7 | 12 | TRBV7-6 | CASSDTSFEQYF
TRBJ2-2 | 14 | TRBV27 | CASSLGRTTGELFF
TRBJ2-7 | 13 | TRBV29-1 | CSVLLDGAYEQYF
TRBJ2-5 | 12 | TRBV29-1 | CSVVQRWETQYF
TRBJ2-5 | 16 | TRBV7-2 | CASSPTGTGSQETQYF
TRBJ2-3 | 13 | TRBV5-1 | CASSSPSTDTQYF
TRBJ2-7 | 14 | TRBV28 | CASSRGHSSYEQYF
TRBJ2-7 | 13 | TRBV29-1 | CSVRDHSSYEQYF
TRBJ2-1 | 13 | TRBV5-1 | CASTGTENSEQFF
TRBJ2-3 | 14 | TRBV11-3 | CASSPTGGTDTQYF
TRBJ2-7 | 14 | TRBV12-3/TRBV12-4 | CASSLGDRGDEQYF
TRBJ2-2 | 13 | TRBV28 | CASRLANTGELFF
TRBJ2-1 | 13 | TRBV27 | CASSLIGYNEQFF
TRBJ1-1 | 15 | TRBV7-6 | CASSLAVDRVAEAFF
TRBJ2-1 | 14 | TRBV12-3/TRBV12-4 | CASSLITTFYEQFF
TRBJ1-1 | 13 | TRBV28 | CASRARGDTEAFF
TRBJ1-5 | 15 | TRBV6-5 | CASSRDPGGDQPQHF
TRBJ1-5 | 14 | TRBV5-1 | CASSLGTGDQPQHF
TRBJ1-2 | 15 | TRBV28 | CASSFVGTATGGYTF
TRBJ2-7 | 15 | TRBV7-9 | CASSLERGVHDEQYF
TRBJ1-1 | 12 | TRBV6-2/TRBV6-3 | CASSYSTGLAFF
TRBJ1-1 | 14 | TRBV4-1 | CASSQDAGDTEAFF
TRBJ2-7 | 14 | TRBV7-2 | CASSLAGYTGEQYF
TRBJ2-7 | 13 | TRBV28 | CASSAVTAYEQYF
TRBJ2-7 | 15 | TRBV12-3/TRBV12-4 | CASSADRGFTYEQYF
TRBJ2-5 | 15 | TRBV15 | CATSSDRGYQETQYF
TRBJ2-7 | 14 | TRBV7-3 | CASSLSAQGYEQYF
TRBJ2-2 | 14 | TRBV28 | CASSLSSEAGELFF
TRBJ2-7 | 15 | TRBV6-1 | CASSDLYRVLGEQYF
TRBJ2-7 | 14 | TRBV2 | CASSELGSSYEQYF
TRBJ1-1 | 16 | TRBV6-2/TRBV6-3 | CASSYSFVLENTEAFF
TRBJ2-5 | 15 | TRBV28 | CASSSAMITRETQYF
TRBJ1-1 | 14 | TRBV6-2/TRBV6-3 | CASSYFVSNTEAFF
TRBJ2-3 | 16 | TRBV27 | CASSLSAGFGTDTQYF
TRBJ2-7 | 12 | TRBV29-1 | CSVENKEYEQYF
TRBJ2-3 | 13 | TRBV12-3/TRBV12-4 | CASSFGRTDTQYF
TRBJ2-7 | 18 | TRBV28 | CASSPQPFSGRPSYEQYF
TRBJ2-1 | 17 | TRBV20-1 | CSAGGREEREGQGEQFF
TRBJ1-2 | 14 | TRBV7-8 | CASSLEGQDYGYTF
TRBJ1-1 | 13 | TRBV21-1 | CASSKRGETEAFF
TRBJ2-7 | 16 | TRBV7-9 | CASSLGPAETSYEQYF
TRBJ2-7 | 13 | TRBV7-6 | CDSSTTVTYEQYF
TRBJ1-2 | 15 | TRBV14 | CASSQGGIPLNGYTF
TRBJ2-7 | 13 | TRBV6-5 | CASKKGMSYEQYF